The clone carrying this TCR beta chain has at least ten counts. A junction boundary mismatches the germline segment, possibly from a read error. Priming of first-strand cDNA relied on TRAV- and TRBV-specific primers (covering alpha and beta chains). The PCR that amplified TCRs ran for about 20 cycles, relying on a constant-region primer and a V-primer adapter. TCRdb recomputed calls from the reads with MiXCR, one row per CDR3 protein. The table lists 95,000 to 100,000 distinct CDR3 sequences, around 20% of them singletons. This sample stems from a study of low-dose radiotherapy and immunotherapy resistance in tumors. As for the study in general: A dose of 0.5 Gy per fraction was delivered to Cohort 1 every 2 weeks, for a total of 6.5 Gy.

The time point denotes: after trial treatment. The treatment here: LDRT plus nivolumab, ipilimumab, low-dose cyclophosphamide and aspirin (RACIN trial). Donors received nivolumab, ipilimumab, aspirin, low-dose cyclophosphamide and low-dose radiotherapy. All eligible patients presented with advanced solid tumors that contained no tumor-infiltrating lymphocytes. This TCR was recovered from a male donor with prostate cancer. The sequences come from PBMCs, collected after low-dose radiotherapy plus immunotherapy.

CDR3 loop: CASSWTSGGGDTQYF. The CDR3 DNA reads TGTGCCAGCAGCTGGACTAGCGGGGGAGGAGATACGCAGTATTTT. This chain uses TRBV5-3 with TRBJ2-3, with 13 positions matching TRBD2. TRBV5-3 is an ORF, and what it does is uncertain. CDR3 size: 15 residues.